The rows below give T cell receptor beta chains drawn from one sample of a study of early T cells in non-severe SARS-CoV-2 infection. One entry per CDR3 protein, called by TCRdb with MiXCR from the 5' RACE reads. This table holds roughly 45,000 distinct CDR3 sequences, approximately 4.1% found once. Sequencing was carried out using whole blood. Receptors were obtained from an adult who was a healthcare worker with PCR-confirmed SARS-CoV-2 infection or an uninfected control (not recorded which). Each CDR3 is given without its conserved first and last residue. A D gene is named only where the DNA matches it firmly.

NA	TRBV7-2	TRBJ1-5	ASSFSNQPQH
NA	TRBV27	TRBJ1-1	ASSLSEGSMNTEAF
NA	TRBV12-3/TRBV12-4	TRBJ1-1	ASSLDAGSTEAF
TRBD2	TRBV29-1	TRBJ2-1	SVVVGTRTNEQF
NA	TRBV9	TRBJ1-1	ASSKITQNTEAF
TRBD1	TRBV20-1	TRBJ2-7	SATMATGATYEQY
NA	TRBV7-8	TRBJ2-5	ASSLKWLKETQY
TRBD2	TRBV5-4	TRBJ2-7	ASSLAGGRAIHEQY
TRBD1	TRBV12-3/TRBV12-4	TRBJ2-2	ASSRRRQGALFANTGELF
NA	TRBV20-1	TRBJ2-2	SARVETTTGELF
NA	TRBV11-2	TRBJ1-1	ASSLDRAASLF